Presented here are 24 T cell receptor delta chains from one specimen sequenced in a study of gamma-delta T cells after stem cell transplantation. TCRdb ran CATT on the RT-PCR reads. The sample holds under 5,500 delta-chain clones, 9.8% seen once. The sequenced material came from gamma-delta T cells. Receptors originate from a human donor. It is not recorded whose cells these are; they may come from a transplant donor.

This clone was detected a few times. TCRdb lists the protein of a much larger clone for this DNA, which differs at residue 7, so this is likely a read error; the protein given here is translated from the DNA itself. The V gene is TRDV2, the J gene TRDJ1, with D possibly being TRDD3 (5 bases). In germline, CDR1 is GEAIGNYY, CDR2 EKD. V was shortened by 5 bases and J by 0 bases, with 15 bases between the two germline ends. This CDR3 contains 15 residues. The CDR3 loop reads CACVHLPGDTDKLIF. The DNA of the CDR3 is TGTGCCTGTGTCCATCTCCCGGGGGACACCGATAAACTCATCTTT.

This clone came up a few times. Other nucleotide sequences in the sample specify the same CDR3. V usage is TRDV2 and J usage is TRDJ1; 10 bases match TRDD3. CDR1 and CDR2 from the germline V gene are GEAIGNYY and EKD. The CDR3 totals 17 residues. The trim removed 0 bases at V and 0 bases at J, leaving 6 bases unmatched. The CDR3, as DNA: TGTGCCTGTGACACCCTTACTGGGGGATCGTACACCGATAAACTCATCTTT. This encodes CACDTLTGGSYTDKLIF.

Concerning this clone itself: A read error may explain this, as a much larger clone is one base away. The J gene is TRDJ1, the V gene TRDV2; TRDD3 matches at 8 bases. Germline values: CDR1 GEAIGNYY, CDR2 EKD. The CDR3 runs 17 residues. In nucleotides, the CDR3 is TGTGCCTGTGACACGATTGGGGGGGATAAGGACACCGATAAACTCACCTTT. This translates into CACDTIGGDKDTDKLTF.

By share, this clone ranks as large. In the same sample, other DNA sequences code for this CDR3. This CDR3 reads CACDHVLGDSDKLIF. The CDR3 DNA is TGTGCCTGTGACCACGTACTGGGGGATTCCGATAAACTCATCTTT. The chain recombines TRDV2 with TRDJ1; TRDD3 agrees at 10 bases. The CDR3 totals 15 residues. Germline values: CDR1 GEAIGNYY, CDR2 EKD. J was trimmed by 3 bases and V by 3 bases; bases with no gene match: 6.

This clone turned up a few times. A read error is possible here, since a much larger clone lies one base away. The same CDR3 is also encoded by other DNA sequences in this sample. This rearrangement joins TRDV2 to TRDJ1, with D possibly matching TRDD3 (6 bases). Germline V gene sequence: CDR1 GEAIGNYY, CDR2 EKD. The CDR3 extends over 16 amino acids. CDR3 region: CACDTVLGGSTDKLIF. The CDR3 bases are TGCGCCTGTGACACTGTTTTGGGGGGCTCGACCGATAAACTCATCTTT.

This clone was seen a few times. The protein in TCRdb stems from a much larger clone and differs at residue 15 from this DNA's translation, likely a read error; here the protein is translated from the DNA. The chain's CDR3 is CACDDLTGGHTDKLTF. Written as DNA, the CDR3 is TGTGCCTGTGACGACTTAACTGGGGGACACACCGATAAACTCACCTTT. The chain employs TRDV2 and TRDJ1; 9 bases fit TRDD3. This CDR3 spans 16 amino acids. The V gene's germline CDR1 is GEAIGNYY and CDR2 EKD.

Remarks on this clone: The translation of this DNA and the TCRdb protein of a much larger clone differ at residue 13, probably owing to a read error; the protein shown here is translated from the DNA. The chain links TRDV2 to TRDJ3; D may be TRDD2 or TRDD3 (5 bases each). CDR3 length: 18 residues. Germline lookup yields CDR1 GEAIGNYY and CDR2 EKD. CDR3 loop: CACDTGGPSSWDSRQMFF. Here the CDR3 DNA reads TGTGCCTGTGACACCGGGGGTCCTAGCTCCTGGGACTCCCGACAGATGTTTTTC.

The chain has TRAV29/DV5 and TRDJ2; TRDD3 matches at 12 bases. The CDR3 runs 22 residues. V shed 0 bases and J 4 bases; nucleotides not matched to a gene: 22. Germline V gives CDR1 NSMFDY, CDR2 ISSIKDK. The CDR3, as DNA: TGTGCAGCAAGCGCGACCCATTACCGACCTGGGGGATACGCGGGGGCGACAGCACAACTCTTCTTT. Translating gives CAASATHYRPGGYAGATAQLFF.

Judged by abundance, this clone is large. This CDR3 is also generated by other DNA sequences in the sample. The chain recombines TRDV2 with TRDJ1; 8 bases line up with TRDD3. Germline lookup yields CDR1 GEAIGNYY and CDR2 EKD. J gave up 0 bases and V 0 bases, and 11 bases lay outside the gene matches. The CDR3 covers 18 residues. CDR3 coding DNA: TGTGCCTGTGACACCGTTCTGGGGGAGGCCAAGTACACCGATAAACTCATCTTT. It codes for CACDTVLGEAKYTDKLIF.

This clone was seen only a few times. Other DNA sequences from this sample encode an identical CDR3 as well. The chain links TRDV2 to TRDJ1, with 7 positions matching TRDD3. Germline trimming cut 0 bases from V and 3 bases from J; bases unmatched to any gene: 18. Germline CDR1 GEAIGNYY, CDR2 EKD. The CDR3 is 19 amino acids. In DNA, the CDR3 is TGTGCCTGTGACACCGTTCTGAGGGCTAGAGGATACGGGCCCGATAAACTCATCTTT. Translating gives CACDTVLRARGYGPDKLIF.

V usage is TRDV2 and J usage is TRDJ1, with 12 bases identical to TRDD3. J was trimmed by 0 bases and V by 0 bases; bases with no gene match: 16. CDR3 length: 21 amino acids. The V gene's germline CDR1 is GEAIGNYY and CDR2 EKD. DNA of the CDR3: TGTGCCTGTGACACCGTTGGTACTTCTGGGGGATACGCGGTGCACACCGATAAACTCATCTTT. Translation gives CACDTVGTSGGYAVHTDKLIF.

This chain joins TRDV2 and TRDJ1; D may be TRDD3 (5 bases). The germline V gene encodes CDR1 GEAIGNYY and CDR2 EKD. The CDR3 loop spans 15 amino acids. V dropped 6 bases and J dropped 0 bases, with 16 bases sitting between them. The CDR3 nucleotides are TGTGCCTGTTTCCCGGCGGGGAGGTACACCGATAAACTCATCTTT. This sequence encodes CACFPAGRYTDKLIF.

V gene TRDV2 combines with J gene TRDJ1; D is perhaps TRDD3 (5 bases). The CDR3 spans 16 residues. The V end lost 0 bases, the J end lost 0 bases, and 13 bases lay between the germline ends. Looked up from germline, CDR1 is GEAIGNYY and CDR2 is EKD. The DNA for the CDR3 is TGTGCCTGTGACACCTTGGGGAATCCGTACACCGATAAACTCATCTTT. This gives the protein CACDTLGNPYTDKLIF.

The sample holds a few counts of this clone. A far larger clone lies a single base away; this is likely a read error. V usage is TRDV2 and J usage is TRDJ1; 12 nucleotides match TRDD3. The J segment lost 4 bases and the V segment lost 3 bases, leaving 11 bases of the junction unmatched. Germline values: CDR1 GEAIGNYY, CDR2 EKD. The CDR3 is 17 amino acids. DNA for the CDR3: TGTGCCTGTGACTCGGTATCACTGGGGGATACAAGCGATAAACTCATCTTT. This sequence encodes CACDSVSLGDTSDKLIF.

By sample share, this clone is medium-sized (0.01 to 0.1%). The chain links TRDV2 to TRDJ1; the match to TRDD3 covers 8 bases. The J segment lost 0 bases and the V segment lost 2 bases, leaving 13 bases of the junction unmatched. The CDR3 length is 18 residues. Germline CDR1 is GEAIGNYY and CDR2 is EKD. For the CDR3, the DNA is TGTGCCTGTGACATAGTCACTGGGGGCACCGAGTACACCGATAAACTCATCTTT. Encoded protein: CACDIVTGGTEYTDKLIF.

As for this clone: It is likely a read error: a sequence one base away is far more abundant. This same CDR3 is encoded by further DNA sequences in the sample. V is TRDV1 and J is TRDJ1; 7 bases fit TRDD2. Trimming took 0 bases from V and 0 from J; bases not matched to a gene: 28. The CDR3 covers 24 residues. The V gene's germline CDR1 is TSWWSYY and CDR2 QGS. CDR3 DNA: TGTGCTCTTGGGGAACTCTCTGCCTTCCTGGGAATACGGCACCCTTCCTGGTACACCGATAAACTCATCTTT. As protein: CALGELSAFLGIRHPSWYTDKLIF.

This clone was seen a few times. V is TRDV2 and J is TRDJ1; a weak D match, TRDD3 (6 bases). This CDR3 region has 17 residues. V gave up 0 bases and J gave up 0 bases, with 16 bases separating them. The germline CDR1 and CDR2 sequences are GEAIGNYY and EKD. In DNA, the CDR3 is TGTGCCTGTGACACCGTCGGGGGGGGACCCCACACCGATAAACTCATCTTT. It yields the protein CACDTVGGGPHTDKLIF.

About this clone: The TCRdb protein comes from a much larger clone and disagrees with this DNA's translation at residue 9, likely due to a read error; the protein given here is derived from the DNA. V and J are TRDV2 and TRDJ1, with a tentative D call TRDD3 (5 bases). CDR3 length: 19 residues. Trimming left V 0 bases short and J 0 bases short, with 22 bases between. Germline V gene sequence: CDR1 GEAIGNYY, CDR2 EKD. The chain's CDR3 is CACDTVAGRADLYTDKLIF. The CDR3 DNA sequence: TGTGCCTGTGACACCGTAGCTGGGAGAGCCGACTTGTACACCGATAAACTCATCTTT.

This clone was seen only a few times. CDR3 sequence (DNA): TGTGCTCTTGGGAGGCGGGGGATCACCGATAAACTCATCTTT. It codes for CALGRRGITDKLIF. This chain uses TRDV1 with TRDJ1; 7 nucleotides match TRDD3. CDR3 length: 14 amino acids. The germline V gene encodes CDR1 TSWWSYY and CDR2 QGS. The junction had 4 bases not matched to a gene; V was cut back by 5 bases and J by 1 base.

This clone appeared a few times. The chain couples TRDV2 to TRDJ1, with 9 positions matching TRDD3. The CDR3 is 14 amino acids. Germline V gene sequence: CDR1 GEAIGNYY, CDR2 EKD. V trimming: 5 bases; J trimming: 1 base; junction bases outside the gene matches: 4. CDR3 sequence: CACGGYAGTDKLIF. DNA for the CDR3: TGTGCCTGTGGGGGATACGCTGGCACCGATAAACTCATCTTT.

There are a few counts of this clone. The V call is TRDV2, the J call TRDJ1; TRDD3 agrees at 9 bases. The CDR3 spans 19 residues. Trimming at V came to 1 base and at J to 0 bases, leaving 14 bases not matched to a gene. The germline gives CDR1 GEAIGNYY, CDR2 EKD. CDR3 in amino acids: CACDTLYVLGDRNTDKLIF. CDR3 coding DNA: TGTGCCTGTGACACTTTGTACGTACTGGGGGACCGTAACACCGATAAACTCATCTTT.

This clone was counted only a few times. The rearrangement joins TRDV2 to TRDJ1; the D call may be TRDD2 or TRDD3 (6 bases each). Deletions cut 4 bases from V and 4 bases from J, with 36 bases between. This CDR3 is built from 21 residues. Per the germline V gene, CDR1 is GEAIGNYY and CDR2 is EKD. The CDR3 bases are TGTGCCTGTGAAACTCTCCTTCCCGCTGCCGATGTACTTGGGGATCTCGATAAACTCATCTTT. Encoded protein: CACETLLPAADVLGDLDKLIF.

With regard to this clone: Possible read error: a much larger clone is one base away. The rearrangement uses TRDV1 and TRDJ1; 8 bases align to TRDD3. There are 23 residues in the CDR3. After removal of 0 bases from V and 5 bases from J, the junction contained 29 bases not matched to a gene. The germline V gene encodes CDR1 TSWWSYY and CDR2 QGS. The CDR3 loop reads CALGELHRISEPYMDWGDDKLIF. CDR3 in DNA: TGTGCTCTTGGGGAACTACATCGTATATCGGAGCCCTACATGGACTGGGGGGATGATAAACTCATCTTT.

This clone was seen only a few times. The sample holds other DNA sequences that translate to the same CDR3. The chain carries TRDV2 and TRDJ1; 10 bases map to TRDD3. The CDR3 totals 15 residues. With 1 base clipped from V and 0 bases from J, the junction kept 1 base outside the gene matches. The germline V gene encodes CDR1 GEAIGNYY and CDR2 EKD. CDR3 residues: CACDTLGDNTDKLIF. DNA for the CDR3: TGTGCCTGTGACACGCTGGGGGATAACACCGATAAACTCATCTTT.